The TCR beta chain under discussion was sequenced for a study of OX40 agonist ivuxolimab in advanced cancers. Libraries were prepared by immunoSEQ multiplex PCR; TCRdb keeps only in-frame clonotypes and omits some of them. The sample has about 94,000 clones, around 87% seen once. The ends were cut back, 8 bases at V and 0 bases at J, with 11 bases in the middle. This CDR3 comprises 14 residues. Germline-derived CDR1 and CDR2 are MNHNS and SASEGT. This clonotype was sampled from an adult with an advanced solid tumor such as melanoma, head and neck, liver or kidney cancer. The J gene is TRBJ1-5, the V gene TRBV6-1; perhaps TRBD1 as D (5 bases). The sample consisted of CD4+ or CD8+ T cells sorted from blood, taken in a trial of the OX40 agonist ivuxolimab. The CDR3 nucleotides are TGTGCCAGCGGACTGGGGGGTAGCAATCAGCCCCAGCATTTT. It translates to CASGLGGSNQPQHF.